This TCR beta chain was documented in a study of blood T cell repertoires in COVID-19. Study overall: Sites across the United States, Italy and Spain contributed samples from acute and convalescent COVID-19. T cells, B-cell-depleted T cells, or PBMCs provided the cDNA or gDNA that served as material.

This clone has just a few counts. In the original workflow: Reference gene primer amplification gave estimated nucleated cell counts. The repertoire was sequenced with immunoSEQ multiplex PCR; TCRdb's copy has only in-frame clones and lacks some. V and J calls and clone size are given by that table; D and trimming were obtained from the DNA. The profile covers approximately 150,000 clones, with 81% appearing a single time and about 10% taken by the ten largest. CDR1 and CDR2 (germline): SNHLY, FYNNEI. The CDR3 runs 18 residues. V was clipped by 6 bases and J by 0 bases; unmatched bases: 14. The V gene is TRBV2, the J gene TRBJ1-5, with 7 bases fitting TRBD1. This sequence originates from a man aged 60 to 69 with active or convalescent COVID-19. The sample consisted of peripheral blood. CDR3 DNA: TGTGCCAGCAGCACCCGGACAGGTGGCGCGAATAGCAATCAGCCCCAGCATTTT. The encoded protein is CASSTRTGGANSNQPQHF.